The sequence of this T cell receptor (beta chain) was determined in a study of cytomegalovirus exposure and HLA in healthy donors. A remark on this clone: Antigen unknown.

The CDR3 loop spans 14 amino acids. The V segment lost 0 bases and the J segment 2 bases; nucleotides outside the gene matches: 2. CDR1 and CDR2 (germline): GTSNPN, SVGIG (reference sequence). General study results and limits: The authors confirmed in vitro that a few CMV-associated chains were specific for CMV antigens. Accounts indicate the classifier identified cytomegalovirus status with strong specificity and sensitivity. One cluster of highly shared sequence variants probably arose as a sequencing artifact.

60 Vbeta and 13 Jbeta primers were used in PCR. Only in-frame clones appear in the TCRdb table, and some are missing; sequencing was by immunoSEQ multiplex PCR. The sample has fewer than 150,000 clones, approximately 77% seen once; the top ten hold around 2%. This sequence originates from a man aged 30-40 years in good health and CMV-seronegative. J is TRBJ2-7 and V is TRBV30; 9 bases are shared with TRBD2. Sequenced: PBMCs. The CDR3 reads CAWSVAGGPYEQYF. The CDR3, as DNA: TGTGCCTGGAGTGTGGCGGGAGGGCCCTACGAGCAGTACTTC.